This TCR beta chain was identified in a study of blood T cell repertoires in COVID-19 (dated by TCRdb to the early 2020s). Concerning the study at large: Samples covering the acute and convalescent phases of COVID-19 were provided by collaborators in the United States, Italy and Spain. The material from the prospective study consisted of cDNA or gDNA derived from T cells, B-cell-depleted T cells, or PBMCs. Deeply sampled blood TCRbeta repertoires from subjects exposed to, actively infected with, or recovered from COVID-19 were included in the dataset. The repertoires were released in a freely available public database intended as a resource for research on the immune response to SARS-CoV-2. Samples came from the ongoing ImmuneRACE study (first 160 participants) plus 1,254 subjects from 6 global collaborators. A de-identified subject ID, COVID-19 status, age in years and sex were almost always included in the sample metadata. HLA class I and class II types, where available, came from metadata supplied by the sample provider rather than from assay-based typing.

The count of this clone is one. What antigen it recognizes has not been identified. The sample holds no much larger clone one base away, and base qualities are not on file. Counted from cysteine to phenylalanine, this CDR3 has 13 amino acids. Only the CDR3 part of the read is kept: 39 bases, read in frame from the first base. Trimming removed 9 bases from V and 4 bases from J; the gene matches leave 8 bases unexplained. CDR1 and CDR2, per the germline V gene, are MNHEY and SVGAGI. Findings and caveats that apply to the study as a whole: The amount of clinical and demographic metadata varied by source and participant and was provided uncurated.

TCRbeta CDR3 regions were amplified from genomic DNA by means of the immunoSEQ Assay, a bias-controlled multiplex PCR. As for how the authors treated the data: The number of nucleated cells in each sample was estimated from the amplification of reference gene primers within the assay. To quantify the absolute abundance of each unique TCRbeta CDR3 rearrangement, sequence reads were collapsed and filtered. Productive Simpson clonality was computed per sample as the square root of Simpson's diversity index over productive rearrangements. Here the immuneACCESS table is served through TCRdb, limited to in-frame sequences with V and J called. Missing clones are a known gap in these copies; in checked studies unresolved V genes cover under half, and the rest lacks a known reason. V and J calls plus clone size are reproduced from that table; the DNA served to infer D and trimming. The sample data list fewer than 300,000 clones, and around 84% of these were observed just once. The ten largest make up roughly 5.3% of the sample.

In the prospective study, participants were roughly 18 to 100 years old, resided in about two dozen geographic areas of the United States, and were enrolled through a virtual design. In the prospective study, cohorts were assigned on the basis of participant-reported clinical history obtained from a screening survey and a study questionnaire. Exposed participants had been in contact with someone with a PCR-confirmed or clinician-diagnosed COVID-19 case within 2 weeks of study entry. In the prospective study, whole blood, serum and a nasopharyngeal or oropharyngeal swab were collected from each participant by mobile phlebotomists. Over an approximately 2-month period, participants in the prospective study had the option of providing additional blood draws and questionnaires. Prospective study blood samples were shipped either frozen or at room temperature before DNA extraction.

The TCR originated in a man aged 35 to 55 who had been exposed to COVID-19. Sequencing was done on a sample of PBMCs or T cells enriched from blood (not recorded which). In this chain, TRBV6-5 is recombined with TRBJ1-2; TRBD1 matches 7 bases in the middle. The DNA sequence follows: TGTGCCAGTACACCAGGGGGTGGCTATGGCTACACCTTC. Its protein reads: CASTPGGGYGYTF.